The clone carrying this T cell receptor (beta chain) was detected only once. The antigen is unknown. PCR was performed using 60 Vbeta and 13 Jbeta primers. TCRdb's table, derived via immunoSEQ multiplex PCR, lists solely in-frame clones and lacks some. This table holds roughly 92,000 clones, under 90% found once. The source of the sample is a study of cytomegalovirus exposure and HLA in healthy donors. Study conclusions and caveats: HLA restriction was apparent for most CMV-associated TCR beta chains in a later analysis. Being productive about 90% or about 30% of the time was typical of most TCR beta V segments in an earlier analysis. Diagnosis of cytomegalovirus status made by the classifier reportedly showed high specificity and sensitivity.

The CDR3 extends over 16 amino acids. Germline loops: CDR1 MGHRA, CDR2 YSYEKL. V gave up 5 bases and J gave up 10 bases; unmatched junction bases: 15. The chain joins TRBV4-1 to TRBJ2-1; 9 bases map to TRBD2. Material: PBMCs. This clonotype originated in a man aged 50 or older in good health and CMV-seropositive. The chain's CDR3 is CASSSRRVAGEKEQFF. CDR3 nucleotide sequence: TGCGCCAGCAGCTCAAGGAGGGTAGCGGGAGAAAAAGAGCAGTTCTTC.